The present T cell receptor beta chain was sequenced within a study of blood T cell repertoires in COVID-19. Trimming cost V 1 base and J 8 bases, with 12 bases left between them. Germline V gene data show CDR1 as SGHRS and CDR2 as YFSETQ. The CDR3 totals 13 residues. Clones were sequenced by immunoSEQ multiplex PCR, and TCRdb holds only the in-frame ones, with some missing. The data show around 260,000 clones, around 87% seen once. The sequence was collected from a woman aged 45-65 years with acute or convalescent COVID-19. This rearrangement joins TRBV5-1 to TRBJ1-2; D remains unclear. Sequencing was carried out using peripheral blood. CDR3 bases: TGCGCCAGCAGCTTGACAGAAGTCATGGGCTACACCTTC. Translating gives CASSLTEVMGYTF. The full variable domain, with the rest looked up from reference TRBV5-1 and TRBJ1-2, is KAGVTQTPRYLIKTRGQQVTLSCSPISGHRSVSWYQQTPGQGLQFLFEYFSETQRNKGNFPGRFSGRQFSNSRSEMNVSTLELGDSALYLCASSLTEVMGYTFGSGTRLTVV.